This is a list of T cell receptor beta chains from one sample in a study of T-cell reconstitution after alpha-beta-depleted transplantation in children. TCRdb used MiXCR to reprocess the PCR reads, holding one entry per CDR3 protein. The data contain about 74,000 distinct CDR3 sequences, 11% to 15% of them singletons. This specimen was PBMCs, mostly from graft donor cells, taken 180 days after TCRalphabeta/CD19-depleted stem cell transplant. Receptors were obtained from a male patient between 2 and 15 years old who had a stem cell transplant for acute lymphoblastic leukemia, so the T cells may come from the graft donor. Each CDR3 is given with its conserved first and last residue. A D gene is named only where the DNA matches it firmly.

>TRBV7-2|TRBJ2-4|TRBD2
CASSPRLVAGKTIQYF
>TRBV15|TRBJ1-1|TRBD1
CATSRDYLGDRGTSEAFF
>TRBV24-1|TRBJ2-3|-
CATSDWDTTDTQYF
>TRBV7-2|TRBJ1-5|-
CASSSTTGRQQPQHF
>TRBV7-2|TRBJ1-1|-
CASSLGGARNTEAFF
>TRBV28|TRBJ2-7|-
CASSFSDEQYF
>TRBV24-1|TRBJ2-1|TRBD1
CATSDLDRDNEQFF
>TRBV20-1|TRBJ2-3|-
CSASSDTDTQYF
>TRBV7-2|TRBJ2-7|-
CASSFRGGTYEQYF
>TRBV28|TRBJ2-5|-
CASSLDREGVQETQYF
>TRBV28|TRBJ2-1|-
CASSFWTNELFF
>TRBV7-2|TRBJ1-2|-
CASSLKSNYGYTF
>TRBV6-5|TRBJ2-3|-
CASSYSCYRGIADTQSF
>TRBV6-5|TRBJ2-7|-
CASSYPAMAFYEQYF
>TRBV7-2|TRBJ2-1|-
CASSLAGPSYNEQFF
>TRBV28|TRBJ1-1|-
CASSFPQNTEAFF
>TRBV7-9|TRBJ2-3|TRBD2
CASRFLLAVTDTQYF
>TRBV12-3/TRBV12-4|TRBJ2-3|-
CASVLAGHYTDTQYF
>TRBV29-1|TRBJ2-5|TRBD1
CSVDRGQETQYF
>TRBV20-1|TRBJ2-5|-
CSAPVREIQETQYF
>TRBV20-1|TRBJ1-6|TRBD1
CSANRDRGSPLHF
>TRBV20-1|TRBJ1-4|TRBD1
CSASRGRGEKLFF
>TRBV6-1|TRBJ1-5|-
CASTGLVGLNQPQHF
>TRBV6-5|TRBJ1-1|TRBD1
CASSYSMRGRGQVNTEAFF
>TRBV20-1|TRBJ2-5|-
CSASRFGNLGTQYF
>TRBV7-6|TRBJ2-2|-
CASSSPRGGGNTGELFF
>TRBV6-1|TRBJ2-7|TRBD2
CASRQGLAGTYEQYF
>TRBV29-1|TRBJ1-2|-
CSVEDLFGQSINYGYTF
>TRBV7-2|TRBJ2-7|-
CASSSYNEQYF
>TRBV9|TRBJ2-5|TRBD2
CASGAGDFQETQYF
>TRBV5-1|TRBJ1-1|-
CASGPSGGNTEAFF
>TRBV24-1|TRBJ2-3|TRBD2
CATSEFGGADTQYF
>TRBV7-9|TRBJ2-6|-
CASSFLRAGANVLTF
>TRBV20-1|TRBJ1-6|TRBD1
CSARVGTGSRSPLHF
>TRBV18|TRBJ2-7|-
CASSPRDGVHAYEQYF
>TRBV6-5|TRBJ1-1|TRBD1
CASSHDWTGVVNTEAFF
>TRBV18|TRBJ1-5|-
CASSFYRESNQPQHF